These 15 T cell receptor beta chains originate from one sample sequenced in a study of CD8+CD57+ T cells in acquired aplastic anemia. TCR beta VDJ and CDR3 profiling used genomic DNA as template. TCRdb reprocessed the reads via MiXCR and lists one record per CDR3 protein. The repertoire holds roughly 150,000 distinct CDR3 sequences, with around 40% as singletons. Sequencing was carried out using sorted CD4+, CD8+, or CD8+CD57+ T cells (not recorded which) from PBMCs. The receptors were sampled from a human donor in good health.

This clonotype was seen many times. V usage is TRBV29-1 and J usage is TRBJ2-7; 8 bases are a match to TRBD1. Germline V gene lookup returns CDR1 SQVTM and CDR2 ANQGSEA. V dropped 6 bases and J dropped 3; count of bases not matched to a gene: 10. The CDR3 has 14 residues. The CDR3 spells CSVSTTGAGYEQYF. In nucleotides, the CDR3 is TGCAGCGTATCGACGACAGGGGCGGGCTACGAGCAGTACTTC.

This clonotype was detected many times. This CDR3 is CATGQGVRRNQPQHF. Here the CDR3 DNA reads TGTGCCACAGGACAGGGGGTGCGAAGGAATCAGCCCCAGCATTTT. This chain uses TRBV6-1 with TRBJ1-5; 10 nucleotides line up with TRBD1. V dropped 10 bases and J dropped 4; count of bases not matched to a gene: 10. The germline gives CDR1 MNHNS, CDR2 SASEGT. The CDR3 runs 15 residues.

This clonotype was observed a few times. The J gene is TRBJ1-6, the V gene TRBV30; D is possibly TRBD1 (5 bases). Trimming cost V 2 bases and J 0 bases, with 11 bases left between them. The germline V gene encodes CDR1 GTSNPN and CDR2 SVGIG (reference sequence). The CDR3 is 16 residues long. The chain's CDR3 is CAWSLAGSSYNSPLHF. In DNA, the CDR3 is TGTGCCTGGAGTCTAGCAGGGAGCTCCTATAATTCACCCCTCCACTTT.

This clonotype was recorded many times. This chain uses TRBV11-2 with TRBJ2-7; 7 bases are shared with TRBD2. The trim removed 5 bases at V and 3 bases at J, leaving 7 bases unmatched. CDR3 size: 14 residues. Germline CDR1 SGHAT, CDR2 FQNNGV. The CDR3 protein is CASSEWTRGYEQYF. The CDR3 bases are TGTGCCAGCAGCGAGTGGACTAGGGGCTACGAGCAGTACTTC.

This clonotype was observed many times. The J gene is TRBJ2-1, the V gene TRBV20-1; D is unresolved. The CDR3 is 14 residues long. Germline-derived CDR1 and CDR2 are DFQATT and SNEGSKA (reference sequence). Trimming removed 1 base from V and 2 bases from J, with 9 bases in between. The CDR3 DNA sequence: TGCAGTGCTAGAGTTATCGGAACCTACAATGAGCAGTTCTTC. As protein: CSARVIGTYNEQFF.

The chain recombines TRBV7-8 with TRBJ2-7, with D tentatively TRBD1 (5 bases). Germline V gene sequence: CDR1 SGHVS, CDR2 FQNEAQ. Trimming removed 1 base at V and 3 bases at J, with 10 bases between. The CDR3 is made up of 14 amino acids. The CDR3 nucleotides are TGTGCCAGCAGCTTAGGTCCAGGGAACTACGAGCAGTACTTC. Its protein product is CASSLGPGNYEQYF.

The chain couples TRBV7-7 to TRBJ2-1, with D unclear. The V and J ends lost 2 bases and 5 bases respectively, with 10 bases between them. This CDR3 contains 14 residues. In germline, CDR1 is SSHAT, CDR2 FNYEAQ (reference sequence). Here the CDR3 DNA reads TGTGCCAGCAGCTTATTAGGTACCCACAATGAGCAGTTCTTC. Translation: CASSLLGTHNEQFF.

The CDR3 bases are TGTGCCAGCACTGGGGCGAATGGTATAGAGACCCAGTACTTC. It codes for CASTGANGIETQYF. The chain recombines TRBV2 with TRBJ2-5; tentatively, D is TRBD1 (5 bases). CDR3 length equals 14 residues. V was cut by 7 bases and J by 4 bases, with 16 bases left in between. CDR1 is SNHLY, CDR2 FYNNEI, per germline. The whole variable domain, filled in from reference TRBV2 and TRBJ2-5, reads EPEVTQTPSHQVTQMGQEVILRCVPISNHLYFYWYRQILGQKVEFLVSFYNNEISEKSEIFDDQFSVERPDGSNFTLKIRSTKLEDSAMYFCASTGANGIETQYFGPGTRLLVL.

The J gene is TRBJ2-3, the V gene TRBV9; D unresolved. V gave up 0 bases and J gave up 1 base, with 9 bases separating them. The CDR3 runs 15 residues. The germline gives CDR1 SGDLS, CDR2 YYNGEE. CDR3 coding DNA: TGTGCCAGCAGCGTAGCTCCAGGTGGCACAGATACGCAGTATTTT. It codes for CASSVAPGGTDTQYF.

This clonotype was detected a few times. A read error may be the cause here, since a much bigger clone is one base away. The chain links TRBV19 to TRBJ1-2; weak D call: TRBD1 (5 bases). This CDR3 comprises 13 residues. Germline V gives CDR1 LNHDA, CDR2 SQIVND (reference sequence). This CDR3 reads CASSIHDSYGYAF. The CDR3 DNA sequence: TGTGCCAGTAGTATCCATGACAGCTATGGCTACGCCTTC.

The J gene is TRBJ1-2, the V gene TRBV19; D remains unclear. Trimming took off 5 bases at V and 4 bases at J, with 17 bases between the two ends. Germline V CDR1 and CDR2: LNHDA, SQIVND (reference sequence). The CDR3 extends over 15 amino acids. The CDR3 coding sequence is TGTGCCAGTAGTCTTATCCCGGCATTGGTCTATGGCTACACCTTC. Translating gives CASSLIPALVYGYTF.

In its sample, this clonotype was seen a few times. The chain links TRBV28 to TRBJ1-1; 11 positions agree with TRBD1. CDR3 size: 19 residues. The V segment lost 7 bases and the J segment 5 bases; nucleotides outside the gene matches: 21. Looked up from germline, CDR1 is MDHEN and CDR2 is SYDVKM. CDR3 in DNA: TGTGCCAGCACCGCCGTGGGACAGGGGGTAGAGTTCTCGAGGACTGAAGCTTTCTTT. Translation gives CASTAVGQGVEFSRTEAFF.

This clonotype showed up many times. The J gene is TRBJ2-1, the V gene TRBV9; 10 bases are a match to TRBD2. The CDR3 has 15 amino acids. From germline, CDR1 is SGDLS and CDR2 YYNGEE. V was clipped by 0 bases and J by 9 bases; unmatched bases: 6. CDR3 bases: TGTGCCAGCAGCGTAGTCCTAGCGGGAGTGCTTGAGCAGTTCTTC. Its protein is CASSVVLAGVLEQFF. The full variable domain, with the rest looked up from reference TRBV9 and TRBJ2-1, is DSGVTQTPKHLITATGQRVTLRCSPRSGDLSVYWYQQSLDQGLQFLIQYYNGEERAKGNILERFSAQQFPDLHSELNLSSLELGDSALYFCASSVVLAGVLEQFFGPGTRLTVL.

This clonotype was seen only a few times. The junction and the germline gene differ at one end; a read error may be behind it. This rearrangement joins TRBV7-9 to TRBJ2-7; a weak D match, TRBD1 (6 bases). This CDR3 has 14 residues. In germline, CDR1 is SEHNR, CDR2 FQNEAQ (reference sequence). The CDR3 reads CASSFGDINYEQYF. In DNA form, the CDR3 reads TGTGCCAGCAGCTTTGGGGACATCAACTACGAGCAGTACTTT.

This clonotype was seen at least ten times. The genes are TRBV10-3 and TRBJ1-1, with 8 bases identical to TRBD1. Germline values: CDR1 ENHRY, CDR2 SYGVKD. With 6 bases clipped from V and 1 base from J, the junction kept 1 base outside the gene matches. The CDR3 runs 13 residues. The CDR3 nucleotides read TGTGCCATCAGGGGACAGGAGAACACTGAAGCTTTCTTT. Protein sequence: CAIRGQENTEAFF.